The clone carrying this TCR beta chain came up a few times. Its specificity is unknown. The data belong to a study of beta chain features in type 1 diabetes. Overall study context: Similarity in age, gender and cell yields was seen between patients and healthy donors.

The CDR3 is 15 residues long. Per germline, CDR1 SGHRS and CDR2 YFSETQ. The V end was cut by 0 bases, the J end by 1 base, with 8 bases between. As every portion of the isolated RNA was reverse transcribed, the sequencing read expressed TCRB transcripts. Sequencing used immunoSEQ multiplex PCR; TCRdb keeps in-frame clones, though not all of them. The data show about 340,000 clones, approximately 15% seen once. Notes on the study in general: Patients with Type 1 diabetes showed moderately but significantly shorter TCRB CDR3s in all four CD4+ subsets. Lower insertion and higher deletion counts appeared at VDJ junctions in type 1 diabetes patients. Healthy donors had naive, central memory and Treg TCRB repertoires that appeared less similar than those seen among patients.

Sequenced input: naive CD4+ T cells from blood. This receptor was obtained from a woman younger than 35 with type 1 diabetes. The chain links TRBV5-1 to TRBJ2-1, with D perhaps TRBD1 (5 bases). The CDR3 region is CASSLVQESYNEQFF. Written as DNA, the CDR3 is TGCGCCAGCAGCTTGGTACAGGAGTCCTACAATGAGCAGTTCTTC.